This T cell receptor (beta chain) was obtained from a study of OX40 agonist ivuxolimab in advanced cancers. Germline V lookup: CDR1 SEHNR, CDR2 FQNEAQ (reference sequence). CDR3 length: 17 residues. V was cut by 5 bases and J by 4 bases, with 21 bases left in between. TCRdb's table, derived via immunoSEQ multiplex PCR, lists solely in-frame clones and lacks some. The sample has about 82,000 clones, 86% seen once. Exclusion of a patient followed from autoimmune disease history or systemic immunosuppression. Sequencing used CD4+ or CD8+ T cells sorted from blood, obtained in a trial of the OX40 agonist ivuxolimab. The receptor comes from an adult with an advanced solid tumor such as melanoma, head and neck, liver or kidney cancer. The chain is built from TRBV7-9 and TRBJ1-3; TRBD1 might be the D (6 bases). The CDR3 nucleotides read TGTGCCAGCAGCCGAACATGGCCGAGGGGGATAGGAAACACCATATATTTT. Its translation is CASSRTWPRGIGNTIYF.